One and the same sample provided the 9 T cell receptor beta chains below, sequenced in a study of blood T cell repertoires in COVID-19. Assay: immunoSEQ multiplex PCR; the TCRdb copy retains only in-frame clones and omits some. Of about 130,000 clones listed, roughly 92% were seen once; the top ten hold around 2%. The source material was peripheral blood. These receptors were collected from a man aged 45-65 years with COVID-19, enrolled during active disease.

The chain has TRBV24-1 and TRBJ2-3; TRBD2 is a possible D gene (5 bases). The CDR3 consists of 16 residues. CDR1 and CDR2 from the germline V gene are KGHDR and SFDVKD. The germline V and J ends were trimmed by 3 bases and 0 bases, with 12 bases remaining between them. The CDR3 loop is CATSDPGGPSTDTQYF. The CDR3 coding sequence is TGTGCCACCAGTGATCCCGGAGGACCTAGCACAGATACGCAGTATTTT.

This sequence joins TRBV19 and TRBJ2-2; 7 nucleotides agree with TRBD2. The CDR3 spans 15 residues. V shed 3 bases and J 1 base; nucleotides not matched to a gene: 2. The germline V gene encodes CDR1 LNHDA and CDR2 SQIVND (reference sequence). The CDR3 reads CASSIGRLNTGELFF. The CDR3 DNA reads TGTGCCAGTAGTATCGGGAGGCTGAACACCGGGGAGCTGTTTTTT.

This chain joins TRBV5-1 and TRBJ2-3; TRBD2 agrees at 9 bases. J gave up 4 bases and V 3 bases, and 9 bases lay outside the gene matches. The CDR3 totals 16 residues. Germline-derived CDR1 and CDR2 are SGHRS and YFSETQ. The CDR3, as DNA: TGCGCCAGCAGCTCCCCCGGACTAGCGCGGGCAGATACGCAGTATTTT. Protein product: CASSSPGLARADTQYF.

This chain connects TRBV5-1 to TRBJ2-5, with TRBD2 identical over 8 bases. CDR1 SGHRS and CDR2 YFSETQ come from the germline V gene. This CDR3 has 15 residues. V gave up 0 bases and J gave up 6 bases; unmatched junction bases: 7. The CDR3 reads CASSLDSGGRQTQYF. CDR3 sequence (DNA): TGCGCCAGCAGCTTGGACTCGGGAGGGAGACAGACCCAGTACTTC.

This chain connects TRBV9 to TRBJ2-1; TRBD1 matches 10 bases. The ends lost 2 bases at V and 8 bases at J; junction bases unmatched: 10. The length of the CDR3 is 16 residues. CDR1 is SGDLS and CDR2 is YYNGEE in the germline V gene. The CDR3 sequence is CASSVGLGQGYDEQFF. CDR3 in DNA: TGTGCCAGCAGCGTGGGCCTGGGACAGGGGTATGATGAGCAGTTCTTC.

V gene TRBV19 combines with J gene TRBJ1-5, with D perhaps matching TRBD1 (5 bases). The V and J ends lost 7 bases and 6 bases respectively, with 13 bases between them. The CDR3 has 13 residues. The germline V gene has CDR1 LNHDA and CDR2 SQIVND (reference sequence). The CDR3: CASNYQGGQPQHF. The DNA for the CDR3 is TGTGCCAGTAATTATCAGGGTGGTCAGCCCCAGCATTTT.

This clone was found a few times. The chain joins TRBV10-3 to TRBJ1-2; TRBD1 aligns across 7 bases. Germline values: CDR1 ENHRY, CDR2 SYGVKD. V gave up 0 bases and J gave up 3 bases; unmatched junction bases: 4. The CDR3 covers 15 residues. The CDR3, as DNA: TGTGCCATCAGTGAGTCGGGACAGCCACACTATGGCTACACCTTC. As protein: CAISESGQPHYGYTF.

The chain combines TRBV19 with TRBJ2-5, with D possibly being TRBD1 (6 bases). V was trimmed by 4 bases and J by 1 base, leaving 10 bases between them. The CDR3 runs 14 residues. The germline V gene has CDR1 LNHDA and CDR2 SQIVND (reference sequence). The chain's CDR3 is CASSTQGSQETQYF. Here the CDR3 DNA reads TGTGCCAGTAGTACACAGGGATCCCAAGAGACCCAGTACTTC.

This clone occurred once. The chain recombines TRBV18 with TRBJ2-4; possibly TRBD2 for D (6 bases). Trimming left V 3 bases short and J 2 bases short, with 23 bases between. The CDR3 extends over 19 amino acids. Germline V lookup: CDR1 KGHSH, CDR2 LQKENI. The DNA of the CDR3 is TGTGCCAGCTCACCCCACCGACTAGGGACCTTGGAAACCAAAAACATTCAGTACTTC. It codes for CASSPHRLGTLETKNIQYF.